This T cell receptor (beta chain) was profiled in a study of blood T cell repertoires in COVID-19. Study at large: Samples representing acute and convalescent COVID-19 were sourced from the United States, Italy and Spain.

This clone appeared a few times. Methods used by the authors: It was from reference gene primer amplification that nucleated cell counts were estimated. Assay: immunoSEQ multiplex PCR; the TCRdb copy retains only in-frame clones and omits some. The V and J calls and clone size come from that table; D and trimming were worked out from the DNA. The sample includes some 160,000 clones, about four fifths of them seen just once. This CDR3 has 14 amino acids. The junction had 5 bases not matched to a gene; V was cut back by 4 bases and J by 6 bases. The germline V gene encodes CDR1 LGHDT and CDR2 YNNKEL (reference sequence).

The specimen was peripheral blood. This sequence joins TRBV3-1 (or the pseudogene TRBV3-2) and TRBJ2-2, with 7 positions matching TRBD1. This clonotype originated in a woman older than 75 with acute or convalescent COVID-19. DNA of the CDR3: TGTGCCAGCAGCCCCTACGACAGGGCCGGGGAGCTGTTTTTT. The encoded protein is CASSPYDRAGELFF.